Below are 20 T cell receptor beta chains sequenced from a single sample in a study of patients and donors after allogeneic stem cell transplantation. TCRdb recomputed calls from the RT-PCR reads with MiXCR, one row per CDR3 protein. The table lists around 150,000 distinct CDR3 sequences, about a third of them singletons. Sequencing used blood, either unsorted or a sorted T cell fraction (not recorded which). These TCRs come from a human donor who was either an allogeneic HSCT recipient or a stem cell or donor lymphocyte infusion donor (not recorded which). It is not recorded whose cells these are; they may come from a transplant donor.

This clonotype was seen only once. This chain uses TRBV6-1 with TRBJ2-1; maybe TRBD1 (6 bases). The CDR3 covers 14 residues. Trimming left V 5 bases short and J 0 bases short, with 8 bases between. In germline, CDR1 is MNHNS, CDR2 SASEGT. CDR3 nucleotides: TGTGCCAGCAGTAGGGGGAACTCCTACAATGAGCAGTTCTTC. Residues: CASSRGNSYNEQFF.

The rearrangement uses TRBV4-2 and TRBJ1-3, with no clear D. The V end was cut by 1 base, the J end by 0 bases, with 16 bases between. Germline CDR1 reads LGHNA; CDR2 reads YNFKEQ. The CDR3 totals 18 residues. The CDR3 bases are TGTGCCAGCAGCCAAGGCCCCCAGGAATTGTTCTCTGGAAACACCATATATTTT. It yields the protein CASSQGPQELFSGNTIYF.

In its sample, this clonotype was seen a few times. This chain links TRBV12-3 or TRBV12-4 with TRBJ2-1, with 10 bases aligning to TRBD1. This CDR3 spans 15 amino acids. The junction had 17 bases not matched to a gene; V was cut back by 6 bases and J by 15 bases. The CDR3 DNA reads as TGTGCCAGCAGCTCAACGGTCCCGGGACAGGGGATGGGGTTCTTC. Protein: CASSSTVPGQGMGFF.

The chain links TRBV29-1 to TRBJ2-2; no clear D gene. Germline V gene lookup returns CDR1 SQVTM and CDR2 ANQGSEA. CDR3 length: 13 residues. Trimming shortened V by 5 bases and J by 5 bases, and 12 bases separated the two germline ends. The CDR3: CSVKWVPTGELFF. The CDR3 DNA sequence: TGCAGCGTTAAATGGGTCCCGACCGGGGAGCTGTTTTTT.

This clonotype turned up a few times. V usage is TRBV12-3 or TRBV12-4 and J usage is TRBJ1-2; tentative D call: TRBD1 (6 bases). The CDR3 spans 18 residues. The V end was cut by 0 bases, the J end by 2 bases, with 19 bases between. The CDR3: CASSLARGDRRPNYGYTF. Written as DNA, the CDR3 is TGTGCCAGCAGTTTAGCGCGAGGAGACAGGAGGCCCAACTATGGCTACACCTTC.

This clonotype was seen a handful of times. This chain joins TRBV27 and TRBJ1-1; 8 nucleotides match TRBD1. J lost 5 bases, V lost 3 bases, and 5 bases had no gene match. CDR1 MNHEY and CDR2 SMNVEV come from the germline V gene (reference sequence). The CDR3 runs 14 residues. Written as DNA, the CDR3 is TGTGCCAGCAGTTTGTGGACAGGGTATACTGAAGCTTTCTTT. Translated, it gives CASSLWTGYTEAFF.

This chain links TRBV7-2 with TRBJ2-3, with D hard to call. CDR3 length: 15 amino acids. Trimming took off 4 bases at V and 0 bases at J, with 11 bases between the two ends. Germline CDR1 SGHTA, CDR2 FQGNSA. The DNA of the CDR3 is TGTGCCAGCAGCTCCGGGCCGGTTAGCACAGATACGCAGTATTTT. As protein: CASSSGPVSTDTQYF.

This clonotype was detected only a few times. This chain uses TRBV9 with TRBJ1-1; 8 bases align to TRBD1. The V segment lost 4 bases and the J segment 3 bases; nucleotides outside the gene matches: 8. The germline V gene encodes CDR1 SGDLS and CDR2 YYNGEE. This CDR3 comprises 15 residues. Written as DNA, the CDR3 is TGTGCCAGCAGCCCCAGGACAGGGCGGCACACTGAAGCTTTCTTT. The encoded protein is CASSPRTGRHTEAFF.

The V gene is TRBV12-3 or TRBV12-4, the J gene TRBJ1-1; maybe TRBD1 (6 bases). V gave up 9 bases and J gave up 4 bases, with 15 bases separating them. The CDR3 sequence is 13 residues long. The CDR3 bases are TGTGCCAGTGGGGACTCAGGGGTCACTGAAGCTTTCTTT. Residues: CASGDSGVTEAFF.

This chain joins TRBV7-9 and TRBJ1-6, with 7 nucleotides matching TRBD1. This CDR3 contains 14 residues. V gave up 6 bases and J gave up 5 bases; unmatched junction bases: 4. CDR1 and CDR2 from the germline V gene are SEHNR and FQNEAQ (reference sequence). The CDR3 DNA reads as TGTGCCAGCAGAGGGACAGTCGATAATTCACCCCTCCACTTT. It encodes CASRGTVDNSPLHF.

The rearrangement uses TRBV29-1 and TRBJ2-7; 9 positions agree with TRBD1. This CDR3 contains 11 residues. Germline V gene sequence: CDR1 SQVTM, CDR2 ANQGSEA. After removal of 7 bases from V and 8 bases from J, the junction contained 6 bases not matched to a gene. The CDR3 is CSASTGGKQYV. CDR3 DNA: TGCAGCGCCTCGACAGGGGGAAAGCAGTACGTC.

The chain couples TRBV28 to TRBJ1-2; unclear D gene. The CDR3 runs to 15 residues. Deletions cut 6 bases from V and 6 bases from J, with 20 bases between. The germline CDR1 and CDR2 sequences are MDHEN and SYDVKM. As DNA, the CDR3 is TGTGCCAGCAGCGCCGGAACATCAAAAGGAGATGGCTACACCTTC. Its translation is CASSAGTSKGDGYTF.

CDR3 nucleotide sequence: TGTGCCAGCAGCCGTAGCGGGGGGCGGAACGAGCAGTACGTC. This sequence encodes CASSRSGGRNEQYV. The rearrangement joins TRBV12-3 or TRBV12-4 to TRBJ2-7, with 10 bases fitting TRBD2. Losses at the gene ends were 6 bases for V and 5 bases for J; bases not matched to a gene: 7. The CDR3 sequence is 14 residues long.

The chain has TRBV20-1 and TRBJ1-4, with D perhaps matching TRBD1 (6 bases). The CDR3 is 14 residues long. Germline V gene data show CDR1 as DFQATT and CDR2 as SNEGSKA (reference sequence). V was pared by 4 bases and J by 1 base, with 10 bases between. In DNA, the CDR3 is TGCAGTGCTACCAACAGGGAAACTAATGAAAAACTGTTTTTT. It specifies CSATNRETNEKLFF.

The V gene is TRBV27, the J gene TRBJ2-7; D is unresolved. Trimming pared 2 bases from V and 4 bases from J, leaving 9 bases between. Germline CDR1 is MNHEY and CDR2 is SMNVEV (reference sequence). The CDR3 spans 13 residues. The CDR3 coding sequence is TGTGCCAGCAGTTTAACTTTAGGGTACGAGCAGTACGTC. Its protein product is CASSLTLGYEQYV.

This clonotype occurred a few times. The V and J genes are TRBV7-2 and TRBJ1-2; 7 bases are a match to TRBD1. The CDR3 is made up of 15 amino acids. Per germline, CDR1 SGHTA and CDR2 FQGNSA. Trimming at V came to 1 base and at J to 4 bases, leaving 6 bases not matched to a gene. The CDR3 reads CASSLVGQDFYGYTF. In nucleotides, the CDR3 is TGTGCCAGCAGCTTAGTTGGACAGGACTTCTATGGCTACACCTTC.

The V gene is TRBV20-1, the J gene TRBJ1-5, with unresolved D. Per the germline V gene, CDR1 is DFQATT and CDR2 is SNEGSKA (reference sequence). The CDR3 contains 14 residues. V lost 1 base and J lost 0, with 7 bases in between. CDR3 bases: TGCAGTGCTAGAGGTCCACCTAGCAATCAGCCCCAGCATTTT. It specifies CSARGPPSNQPQHF.

This clonotype was observed a single time. The V and J genes are TRBV29-1 and TRBJ2-1, with D perhaps TRBD2 (6 bases). This CDR3 region has 15 residues. Germline CDR1 and CDR2: SQVTM and ANQGSEA. Trimming cost V 4 bases and J 3 bases, with 16 bases left between them. The CDR3 DNA sequence: TGCAGCGTTGTGGGAGGCCGGGGCTACTACAATGAGCAGTTCTTC. Protein sequence: CSVVGGRGYYNEQFF.

This chain uses TRBV20-1 with TRBJ1-2; D call uncertain. The V gene lost 6 bases and the J gene lost 7 bases, with 24 bases spanning the gap. CDR3 size: 15 residues. Germline lookup yields CDR1 DFQATT and CDR2 SNEGSKA (reference sequence). The CDR3 DNA sequence: TGCAGTGCCCCCCGGGATGGGCGGGGAGAGGGTGGCTACACCTTC. Residues: CSAPRDGRGEGGYTF.

This rearrangement joins TRBV9 to TRBJ1-5, with D perhaps matching TRBD1 (6 bases). The CDR3 has 16 amino acids. V lost 4 bases, J lost 9 bases, and 23 bases lay in between. Germline values: CDR1 SGDLS, CDR2 YYNGEE. In DNA, the CDR3 is TGTGCCAGCAGCCAGCACTTTGGGGGCGGGAGCAGGCCCCAGCATTTT. It specifies CASSQHFGGGSRPQHF.